The 24 T cell receptor beta chains below all came from one sample that was sequenced in a study of shared clonotypes between healthy human individuals. Profiling relied on immunoSEQ multiplex PCR, and the TCRdb table lists in-frame clones only, not all of them. Of some 1 million clones listed, 65% to 75% are singletons. Sequenced: memory CD4+ T cells sorted from blood. Subset in this sample: CD45RA-negative fraction. All receptors come from a man aged 18-30 years in good health.

This rearrangement joins TRBV27 to TRBJ2-7; D is ambiguous. The CDR3 is 13 amino acids. V was clipped by 4 bases and J by 3 bases, with 10 bases between them. CDR1 MNHEY and CDR2 SMNVEV come from the germline V gene (reference sequence). The CDR3 reads CASSSGSHYEQYF. CDR3 bases: TGTGCCAGCAGTTCAGGTTCGCACTACGAGCAGTACTTC.

V gene TRBV18 combines with J gene TRBJ2-5; D possibly uses TRBD1 or TRBD2 (5 bases each). V lost 8 bases and J 2 bases, leaving 12 bases between the germline ends. CDR3 length: 13 residues. Germline values: CDR1 KGHSH, CDR2 LQKENI. Here the CDR3 reads CASQRGEQETQYF. CDR3 DNA: TGTGCCAGCCAGAGAGGGGAACAAGAGACCCAGTACTTC. Supplemented by reference TRBV18 and TRBJ2-5, the full variable domain reads NAGVMQNPRHLVRRRGQEARLRCSPMKGHSHVYWYRQLPEEGLKFMVYLQKENIIDESGMPKERFSAEFPKEGPSILRIQQVVRGDSAAYFCASQRGEQETQYFGPGTRLLVL.

Only one count was recorded for this clone. V and J are TRBV11-2 and TRBJ1-6; 7 nucleotides agree with TRBD1. CDR3 size: 13 residues. V was clipped by 6 bases and J by 6 bases; unmatched bases: 2. The V gene's germline CDR1 is SGHAT and CDR2 FQNNGV. DNA of the CDR3: TGTGCCAGCAGGGGACAGATTAATTCACCCCTCCACTTT. Amino acids: CASRGQINSPLHF.

In the case of this clone: The sample contains more than one DNA sequence encoding this CDR3. The chain recombines TRBV6-1 with TRBJ1-6, with D possibly being TRBD1 (6 bases). The germline V gene has CDR1 MNHNS and CDR2 SASEGT. CDR3 length equals 13 residues. Trimming removed 3 bases at V and 7 bases at J, with 7 bases between. DNA of the CDR3: TGTGCCAGCAGTGACCAGGGGAATTCACCCCTCCACTTT. Its protein product is CASSDQGNSPLHF.

The V gene is TRBV7-8, the J gene TRBJ1-3; D is ambiguous. CDR1 and CDR2 from the germline V gene are SGHVS and FQNEAQ. The CDR3 loop spans 13 amino acids. The V end was cut by 3 bases, the J end by 4 bases, with 7 bases between. CDR3 sequence reads: CASSFNGGNTIYF. CDR3 DNA: TGTGCCAGCAGCTTTAATGGGGGAAACACCATATATTTT.

This clone was counted once. The V call is TRBV5-1, the J call TRBJ2-3, with a tentative D call TRBD1 (6 bases). Trimming removed 0 bases from V and 6 bases from J, with 20 bases in between. Per the germline V gene, CDR1 is SGHRS and CDR2 is YFSETQ. CDR3 length: 17 residues. The CDR3 protein is CASSLAISSTGLDTQYF. The CDR3 nucleotides read TGCGCCAGCAGCTTGGCCATTAGCTCTACAGGGTTGGATACGCAGTATTTT.

The chain uses TRBV30 and TRBJ1-1; D is unclear. V was pared by 0 bases and J by 10 bases, with 12 bases between. Germline V lookup: CDR1 GTSNPN, CDR2 SVGIG (reference sequence). This CDR3 comprises 12 residues. Here the CDR3 reads CAWSVLELGAFF. CDR3 coding DNA: TGTGCCTGGAGTGTCCTAGAATTGGGAGCTTTCTTT.

A word on this clone: Since a much larger clone is just one base distant, this may be a read error. Other nucleotide sequences in the sample specify the same CDR3. V and J are TRBV5-1 and TRBJ1-4, with TRBD1 matching 7 bases. The CDR3 covers 14 residues. Trimming at V came to 0 bases and at J to 5 bases, leaving 1 base not matched to a gene. Per the germline V gene, CDR1 is SGHRS and CDR2 is YFSETQ. Here the CDR3 reads CASSLGQGNEKLFF. DNA of the CDR3: TGCGCCAGCAGCTTGGGACAGGGCAATGAAAAACTGTTTTTT.

The chain uses TRBV5-4 and TRBJ2-2; 8 bases agree with TRBD1. Germline V gene data show CDR1 as SGHNT and CDR2 as YYREEE (reference sequence). The CDR3 is made up of 17 amino acids. The ends lost 4 bases at V and 1 base at J; junction bases unmatched: 9. The CDR3 DNA follows: TGTGCCAGCAGCACATCTACCGGGACAGGGAACACCGGGGAGCTGTTTTTT. The encoded protein is CASSTSTGTGNTGELFF.

This clone was recorded a few times. The chain is built from TRBV18 and TRBJ1-3; the D gene is possibly TRBD1 (6 bases). CDR1 is KGHSH and CDR2 is LQKENI in the germline V gene. The CDR3 length is 15 residues. V was trimmed by 0 bases and J by 5 bases, leaving 11 bases between them. CDR3 sequence: CASSPPAQGRNTIYF. CDR3 in DNA: TGTGCCAGCTCACCACCGGCACAGGGAAGAAACACCATATATTTT.

The chain recombines TRBV4-1 with TRBJ1-4; 7 bases align to TRBD1. With 3 bases clipped from V and 5 bases from J, the junction kept 9 bases outside the gene matches. This CDR3 is built from 16 residues. Germline lookup yields CDR1 MGHRA and CDR2 YSYEKL. CDR3: CASSHPRQGVNEKLFF. CDR3 nucleotides: TGCGCCAGCAGCCACCCACGACAGGGAGTAAATGAAAAACTGTTTTTT.

About this clone itself: One junction end does not reproduce the germline sequence, and a read error may be involved. V gene TRBV6-5 combines with J gene TRBJ1-6; 7 nucleotides line up with TRBD1. The CDR3 runs 15 residues. CDR1 and CDR2 from the germline V gene are MNHEY and SVGAGI. CDR3 in amino acids: CVSSYSPGQYSPLHF. The CDR3 nucleotides are TGTGTCAGCAGTTACTCGCCGGGACAGTATTCACCCCTCCACTTT.

This clone occurred a few times. The rearrangement joins TRBV29-1 to TRBJ1-1; D is unclear. CDR3 length equals 14 residues. Germline values: CDR1 SQVTM, CDR2 ANQGSEA. V shed 6 bases and J shed 7 bases, with 21 bases lying between them. The CDR3 coding sequence is TGCAGCGTGGAAAACGTCCTGGTCCATAATGAAGCTTTCTTT. The encoded protein is CSVENVLVHNEAFF.

The genes are TRBV7-2 and TRBJ2-5; 7 positions agree with TRBD1. The CDR3 runs 16 residues. Trimming cost V 2 bases and J 0 bases; bases outside gene matches: 6. Germline CDR1 SGHTA, CDR2 FQGNSA. CDR3: CASSLRGLSYQETQYF. Here the CDR3 DNA reads TGTGCCAGCAGCTTAAGGGGGCTATCGTACCAAGAGACCCAGTACTTC.

The genes are TRBV6-5 and TRBJ2-7; D ambiguous. V gave up 6 bases and J gave up 3 bases, with 9 bases separating them. The CDR3 runs to 12 residues. Germline assignment: CDR1 MNHEY and CDR2 SVGAGI. CDR3 in amino acids: CASRGSGYEQYF. Written as DNA, the CDR3 is TGTGCCAGCAGAGGCTCGGGCTACGAGCAGTACTTC.

The CDR3 DNA is TGCGCCAGCGGGGGACAGGGAACCTATGGCTACACCTTC. Its translation: CASGGQGTYGYTF. The rearrangement joins TRBV5-1 to TRBJ1-2; TRBD1 aligns across 9 bases. V dropped 7 bases and J dropped 4; count of bases not matched to a gene: 5. Germline lookup yields CDR1 SGHRS and CDR2 YFSETQ. The CDR3 is 13 residues long.

The chain recombines TRBV5-6 with TRBJ1-4, with D unclear. The germline V gene encodes CDR1 SGHDT and CDR2 YYEEEE. The CDR3 loop spans 14 amino acids. V was trimmed by 1 base and J by 2 bases, leaving 6 bases between them. The CDR3 spells CASSLKVTNEKLFF. The CDR3 coding sequence is TGTGCCAGCAGCTTGAAAGTCACTAATGAAAAACTGTTTTTT. Full variable domain (rest looked up from reference TRBV5-6 and TRBJ1-4): DAGVTQSPTHLIKTRGQQVTLRCSPKSGHDTVSWYQQALGQGPQFIFQYYEEEERQRGNFPDRFSGHQFPNYSSELNVNALLLGDSALYLCASSLKVTNEKLFFGSGTQLSVL.

This clone was counted between two and nine times. V and J are TRBV14 and TRBJ2-5; no clear D. Deletions cut 0 bases from V and 10 bases from J, with 9 bases between. CDR3 size: 12 residues. Germline V gene sequence: CDR1 SGHDN, CDR2 FVKESK. The CDR3 reads CASSQEPWGQYF. The CDR3 coding sequence is TGTGCCAGCAGCCAAGAACCCTGGGGCCAGTACTTC.

V gene TRBV9 combines with J gene TRBJ2-5; perhaps D is TRBD1 or TRBD2 (5 bases each). There are 16 residues in the CDR3. Per the germline V gene, CDR1 is SGDLS and CDR2 is YYNGEE. The V end lost 0 bases, the J end lost 5 bases, and 17 bases lay between the germline ends. As DNA, the CDR3 is TGTGCCAGCAGCGTAGCCGGGGCCTCCCTCTCGGAGACCCAGTACTTC. It yields the protein CASSVAGASLSETQYF.

The chain carries TRBV6-5 and TRBJ2-7, with D tentatively TRBD1 or TRBD2 (5 bases each). The CDR3 is 13 amino acids. Germline V CDR1 and CDR2: MNHEY, SVGAGI. The germline V and J ends were trimmed by 11 bases and 4 bases, with 18 bases remaining between them. CDR3 bases: TGTGCCTCTGCGGTCGGGGCTTGGTACGAGCAGTACTTC. Encoded protein: CASAVGAWYEQYF.

The V gene is TRBV6-1, the J gene TRBJ2-7, with a weak D call TRBD2 (7 bases). Germline CDR1 reads MNHNS; CDR2 reads SASEGT. The CDR3 has 14 residues. Trimming cost V 8 bases and J 2 bases, with 16 bases left between them. The CDR3 sequence: CASSGGHITYEQYF. Written as DNA, the CDR3 is TGTGCCAGCTCGGGGGGACACATCACCTACGAGCAGTACTTC.

As for this clone: The junction differs from germline at one of its ends, possibly a read error. The chain links TRBV5-6 to TRBJ2-7; D gene ambiguous. The CDR3 sequence is 11 residues long. CDR1 and CDR2 (germline): SGHDT, YYEEEE. CDR3 sequence (DNA): TGTGCCAGCACCTTGAGTTACGAGCAGTACTTC. This codes for CASTLSYEQYF.

The chain couples TRBV11-2 to TRBJ2-5; 9 bases agree with TRBD2. V lost 2 bases to trimming and J lost 5 bases; unmatched junction nucleotides: 12. The CDR3 totals 17 residues. The germline gives CDR1 SGHAT, CDR2 FQNNGV. Here the CDR3 reads CASSLTGPSGIGETQYF. The CDR3, as DNA: TGTGCCAGCAGCTTAACCGGTCCTAGCGGGATCGGGGAGACCCAGTACTTC.

The rearrangement links TRBV18 to TRBJ2-7; D is uncertain. Trimming removed 0 bases from V and 4 bases from J, with 7 bases in between. The CDR3 sequence is 13 residues long. Germline CDR1 KGHSH, CDR2 LQKENI. The CDR3 DNA follows: TGTGCCAGCTCACCACCGTACGGGTACGAGCAGTACTTC. Translating it yields CASSPPYGYEQYF.